Listed here is a single TCR beta chain. Its antigen remains unidentified. Possible read error: a much larger clone is one base away. This sample stems from a study of tumor-infiltrating lymphocytes in primary liver carcinoma. Overall study findings and caveats: Bulk, unsorted sampling meant CD4+ and CD8+ repertoires went uncompared.

CDR1 is LGHNA, CDR2 YSLEER, per germline. The CDR3 loop spans 13 amino acids. Making TCR beta cDNA involved approximately 510 ng total RNA and a constant-region primer. Library construction for TCR beta comprised three nested multiplex PCR rounds performed with slightly modified ARM-PCR. TRBV1-TRBV30 forward primers paired with a C-beta reverse primer were used in the first two PCR rounds, which ran around 10 cycles each. TCRdb processed the multiplex PCR reads anew with MiXCR; each CDR3 protein has one entry. The repertoire holds a few hundred thousand distinct CDR3 sequences, approximately 54% seen once, with approximately 17% in the top ten. Extraction also yielded germline DNA, while blood RNA was obtained from unsorted whole blood.

This TCR came from a woman aged 25 to 39 with primary liver carcinoma and hepatitis B virus infection. The chain couples TRBV4-3 to TRBJ1-2; TRBD1 might be the D (5 bases). Material: peripheral blood. The CDR3, as DNA: TGTTCCAGCAGCCGCCCGGGGGACTATGGCTACACCTTC. It specifies CSSSRPGDYGYTF.